Below, 10 T cell receptor beta chains from the same sample are listed, as sequenced in a study of spatial heterogeneity in lung cancer (dated by TCRdb to 2018 to 2020). The sample's time point label, in plain terms: sample taken at primary tumor resection. The method behind the library was 5' RACE. The sequencer was a NextSeq 500. TCRdb reworked the public reads: Q25 trimming with fastp, MiXCR clone assembly, productive beta chains retained. All rows with the same CDR3 protein become a single entry with the most common DNA and genes. Present in this sample are tens of thousands of distinct CDR3 sequences, more than 10% of which were seen just once. The ten most abundant clones make up under 50% of the sample. The sequencing used PBMCs, collected at surgery. These receptors all come from a male donor with early-stage non-small cell lung cancer.

The rearrangement links TRBV7-9 to TRBJ1-2; D is possibly TRBD1 (5 bases). The CDR3 extends over 16 amino acids. The germline V gene has CDR1 SEHNR and CDR2 FQNEAQ (reference sequence). V gave up 5 bases and J gave up 4 bases, with 20 bases separating them. CDR3 bases: TGTGCCAGCAGCGCTGGGGGGGTACAGAATGTCTATGGCTACACCTTC. Its translation is CASSAGGVQNVYGYTF.

The genes are TRBV9 and TRBJ1-3; unclear D gene. There are 14 residues in the CDR3. Germline V gives CDR1 SGDLS, CDR2 YYNGEE. Trimming shortened V by 4 bases and J by 0 bases, and 8 bases separated the two germline ends. The CDR3 nucleotides are TGTGCCAGCAGCCCAAGCCGCTCTGGAAACACCATATATTTT. It codes for CASSPSRSGNTIYF. The whole variable domain, filled in from reference TRBV9 and TRBJ1-3, reads DSGVTQTPKHLITATGQRVTLRCSPRSGDLSVYWYQQSLDQGLQFLIQYYNGEERAKGNILERFSAQQFPDLHSELNLSSLELGDSALYFCASSPSRSGNTIYFGEGSWLTVV.

This clonotype was counted a few times. The CDR3, as DNA: TGTGCCAGCAGTTTTCAGGGATACGAGCAGTACTTC. Its protein product is CASSFQGYEQYF. The chain combines TRBV28 with TRBJ2-7, with a weak D call TRBD1 (5 bases). In germline, CDR1 is MDHEN, CDR2 SYDVKM. The V end lost 3 bases, the J end lost 4 bases, and 7 bases lay between the germline ends. The CDR3 extends over 12 amino acids.

The chain links TRBV27 to TRBJ2-7; 9 nucleotides agree with TRBD1. Germline CDR1 is MNHEY and CDR2 is SMNVEV (reference sequence). With 9 bases clipped from V and 2 bases from J, the junction kept 5 bases outside the gene matches. The CDR3 is 13 residues long. Here the CDR3 DNA reads TGTGCCAGTAAGGACAGGGGCGCCTACGAGCAGTACTTC. It is translated as CASKDRGAYEQYF.

Ten or more counts support this clonotype. The CDR3: CASSFQRADYEQYF. DNA for the CDR3: TGTGCCAGCAGCTTTCAAAGGGCGGACTACGAGCAGTACTTC. V usage is TRBV4-2 and J usage is TRBJ2-7; D is unresolved. The germline CDR1 and CDR2 sequences are LGHNA and YNFKEQ. Trimming took 5 bases from V and 3 from J, leaving 14 bases between them. The CDR3 length is 14 residues.

This clonotype has more than one count but fewer than ten. The chain uses TRBV24-1 and TRBJ2-3, with TRBD1 as a possible D gene (6 bases). CDR1 is KGHDR and CDR2 is SFDVKD in the germline V gene. V lost 9 bases to trimming and J lost 2 bases, with 11 bases between them. The CDR3 spans 13 residues. The DNA for the CDR3 is TGTGCCACCGGGGACATCACCACAGATACGCAGTATTTT. Translating gives CATGDITTDTQYF.

This clonotype has only a few counts. This chain connects TRBV7-2 to TRBJ2-5; 10 positions match TRBD2. CDR1 and CDR2 from the germline V gene are SGHTA and FQGNSA. Trimming removed 7 bases from V and 2 bases from J; junction bases left unmatched: 7. The CDR3 is made up of 15 amino acids. The CDR3 here is CASTIAGGVQETQYF. In DNA, the CDR3 is TGTGCCAGCACCATAGCGGGAGGAGTACAAGAGACCCAGTACTTC.

This sequence joins TRBV6-2 or TRBV6-3 and TRBJ1-5; 8 bases map to TRBD1. V was pared by 6 bases and J by 3 bases, with 13 bases of the junction left unmatched. This CDR3 comprises 17 residues. CDR1 MNHEY and CDR2 SVGEGT come from the germline V gene. In DNA form, the CDR3 reads TGTGCCAGCAGCCCACTCCCGGGACAGGATCTCAATCAGCCCCAGCATTTT. Protein: CASSPLPGQDLNQPQHF.

This clonotype was seen a few times. CDR3 bases: TGCGCCAGCAGCTTGGGGCGGACCCCTAGGGGCCAAGAGACCCAGTACTTC. This encodes CASSLGRTPRGQETQYF. The chain joins TRBV5-1 to TRBJ2-5, with D possibly TRBD1 on 5 matching bases. Trimming removed 0 bases at V and 1 base at J, with 16 bases between. The CDR3 has 17 amino acids. The germline V gene encodes CDR1 SGHRS and CDR2 YFSETQ.

This clonotype was recorded many times. The V gene is TRBV24-1, the J gene TRBJ1-5, with a tentative D call TRBD1 (6 bases). The V gene lost 4 bases and the J gene lost 5 bases, with 8 bases spanning the gap. The CDR3 runs to 13 residues. CDR1 is KGHDR, CDR2 SFDVKD, per germline. CDR3 loop: CATSETGYQPQHF. CDR3 sequence (DNA): TGTGCCACCAGTGAGACAGGCTATCAGCCCCAGCATTTT.